The text below deals with one TCR beta chain. The antigen remains unidentified. The record originates from a study of blood T cells in healthy people across ages. Notes on the study in general: Per million T cells, the diversity of TCR beta decreased roughly linearly as age advanced. What prevented conclusive comparison of naive and antigen-experienced cells was that PBMCs were unsorted.

V lost 3 bases and J lost 8, with 8 bases in between. CDR3 length: 12 residues. For the second PCR, which ran for roughly 6 to 12 cycles, a sample-barcoded 5' primer and a J-beta primer mix were used. TCRdb re-derived calls from the 5' RACE reads in MiXCR, one entry per CDR3 protein. This sample yields about 830,000 distinct CDR3 sequences, of which 58% are seen a single time; over 20% belongs to the top ten. V gene TRBV12-3 or TRBV12-4 combines with J gene TRBJ2-4, with D unresolved. Sequenced material: blood. The source is a man aged 30 to 45 in good health. This CDR3 is CASSLKTDIQYF. CDR3 coding DNA: TGTGCCAGCAGTTTGAAAACAGACATTCAGTACTTC.